This paragraph covers one T cell receptor (beta chain) sequence. Antigen specificity is unknown. This sample stems from a study of cytomegalovirus exposure and HLA in healthy donors. Study-wide results and limits: Rare sequences made up most TCRs, while some public TCRs were found in many donors. Likely technical artifact: a cluster of highly shared sequence variants. Later, an analysis showed that TCR beta chains associated with HLA were more clonally expanded than others that were equally common. Investigators reported more than 150 TCR beta chains as tied to cytomegalovirus.

PCR primers comprised 60 Vbeta and 13 Jbeta primers. Libraries were prepared by immunoSEQ multiplex PCR; TCRdb keeps only in-frame clonotypes and omits some of them. The sample holds 120,000 or so clones, around 86% seen once. Sequenced: PBMCs. The receptor's source is a man aged 35 to 55 in good health and CMV-seronegative.

The CDR3 DNA reads as TGTGCCAGCAGCCAAGGGTCTAGCGGAACCTACGAGCAGTACTTC. It is translated as CASSQGSSGTYEQYF. The chain has TRBV4-2 and TRBJ2-7, with 7 bases aligning to TRBD2. The V segment lost 1 base and the J segment 2 bases; nucleotides outside the gene matches: 5. Germline V lookup: CDR1 LGHNA, CDR2 YNFKEQ. This CDR3 contains 15 residues.